This T cell receptor (beta chain) stems from a study of cytomegalovirus exposure and HLA in healthy donors. Study-level results: Later on, an analysis tied 15,000 to 20,000 TCR beta sequences to HLA alleles at 0.05 false discovery rate. Researchers reported that three CMV-associated chains were confirmed in vitro as CMV antigen-specific.

Comments on this clone: Its target is unknown.

Primers: 60 Vbeta forward and 13 Jbeta reverse. Libraries were prepared by immunoSEQ multiplex PCR; TCRdb keeps only in-frame clonotypes and omits some of them. Among 150,000 to 200,000 clones listed, around 79% were seen once. Healthy people donating bone marrow made up the donors. The receptor was isolated from a woman in her forties or fifties in good health and CMV-seropositive. Input material: PBMCs.

DNA for the CDR3: TGCACCAGCAGCCAAGGATCGGTCTTGGCGGGACGCAGCAATGAGCAGTTCTTC. It specifies CTSSQGSVLAGRSNEQFF. This chain uses TRBV1 with TRBJ2-1; the table gives TRBD2 as D, unverified against the DNA. TRBV1 is classified as a pseudogene. The CDR3 length is 18 residues.